This T cell receptor beta chain was found in a study of T cell responses to AZD1222 COVID-19 vaccine. At the level of the study: Investigators merged groups given second doses at roughly 4 or roughly 12 weeks.

The assay was immunoSEQ multiplex PCR, and TCRdb's table has in-frame clones only and misses some. Of 45,000 to 70,000 clones listed, about 90% are singletons. CDR1 and CDR2 from the germline V gene are MNHEY and SMNVEV (reference sequence). This CDR3 region has 14 residues. Deletions cut 2 bases from V and 4 bases from J, with 11 bases between. This clonotype was sampled from an adult in good health. The rearrangement links TRBV27 to TRBJ1-2; D remains unclear. The sequencing here drew on peripheral blood, taken on day 0 of AZD1222 vaccination. The CDR3 DNA follows: TGTGCCAGCAGTTTAGGTGGGCAGTTCTATGGCTACACCTTC. This sequence encodes CASSLGGQFYGYTF.